These 8 T cell receptor beta chains were sequenced from one sample in a study of shared clonotypes between healthy human individuals. TCRdb's table, derived via immunoSEQ multiplex PCR, lists solely in-frame clones and lacks some. Of 2,500,000 or so clones listed, 85% to 95% were seen once; the top ten hold more than 0.35%. Sample: naive CD4+ T cells from PBMCs. Subset described: CD45RA+ positively selected. Source of these receptors: a man in his late teens or twenties in good health. Some clones in this sample may be carry-over from other donors' samples.

The genes are TRBV2 and TRBJ2-2, with 7 nucleotides matching TRBD1. The germline V gene encodes CDR1 SNHLY and CDR2 FYNNEI. The length of the CDR3 is 15 residues. The V segment lost 4 bases and the J segment 7 bases; nucleotides outside the gene matches: 9. CDR3 in DNA: TGTGCCAGCAGTGGGACAGGTTCTTCTGGCGGGGAGCTGTTTTTT. Amino acid sequence: CASSGTGSSGGELFF.

About this clone itself: In the same sample, other DNA sequences code for this CDR3. The chain joins TRBV18 to TRBJ2-7, with 9 bases identical to TRBD2. The CDR3 length is 15 residues. Germline V gene lookup returns CDR1 KGHSH and CDR2 LQKENI. J was trimmed by 2 bases and V by 3 bases; bases with no gene match: 5. In DNA, the CDR3 is TGTGCCAGCTCACCCCTAGCGGGAAGAGCCTACGAGCAGTACTTC. It is translated as CASSPLAGRAYEQYF.

V is TRBV7-6 and J is TRBJ2-1; unclear D gene. The CDR3 runs to 13 residues. Trimming cost V 3 bases and J 4 bases, with 7 bases left between them. Per germline, CDR1 SGHVS and CDR2 FNYEAQ. The CDR3 region has the DNA TGTGCCAGCAGCTTCGGTCTATACAATGAGCAGTTCTTC. Protein product: CASSFGLYNEQFF.

V and J are TRBV10-3 and TRBJ2-5, with 8 bases identical to TRBD2. The V gene end was trimmed by 4 bases and the J gene end by 7 bases; junction bases not matched to a gene: 11. This CDR3 has 15 amino acids. Germline V gene data show CDR1 as ENHRY and CDR2 as SYGVKD. Here the CDR3 reads CAISGGTSVSGTQYF. CDR3 nucleotides: TGTGCCATCAGTGGAGGGACTAGTGTGTCTGGGACCCAGTACTTC.

The chain carries TRBV2 and TRBJ1-2; possible D gene TRBD1, 6 bases. The CDR3 runs 13 residues. V lost 6 bases and J lost 2, with 10 bases in between. Germline-derived CDR1 and CDR2 are SNHLY and FYNNEI. The CDR3 coding sequence is TGTGCCAGCAGCGAGGACAGAAACTATGGCTACACCTTC. This codes for CASSEDRNYGYTF. Variable domain in full (rest from reference TRBV2 and TRBJ1-2): EPEVTQTPSHQVTQMGQEVILRCVPISNHLYFYWYRQILGQKVEFLVSFYNNEISEKSEIFDDQFSVERPDGSNFTLKIRSTKLEDSAMYFCASSEDRNYGYTFGSGTRLTVV.

V and J are TRBV6-1 and TRBJ2-7; D gene ambiguous. Germline values: CDR1 MNHNS, CDR2 SASEGT. This CDR3 has 14 amino acids. V lost 11 bases and J lost 4, with 21 bases in between. The CDR3 spells CAALVGRSLYEQYF. The CDR3 DNA reads TGTGCCGCCCTGGTGGGCAGGAGCCTTTACGAGCAGTACTTC.

This clone was detected once. CDR3 residues: CAAMGEAGYTGELFF. The CDR3 DNA is TGTGCCGCGATGGGCGAAGCGGGCTACACCGGGGAGCTGTTTTTT. The genes are TRBV28 and TRBJ2-2; D possibly corresponds to TRBD2 (6 bases). This CDR3 comprises 15 residues. Per germline, CDR1 MDHEN and CDR2 SYDVKM. V lost 11 bases, J lost 3 bases, and 19 bases lay in between.

The genes are TRBV10-3 and TRBJ2-2; no clear D. The CDR3 spans 13 residues. Per the germline V gene, CDR1 is ENHRY and CDR2 is SYGVKD. Trimming left V 8 bases short and J 2 bases short, with 9 bases between. DNA of the CDR3: TGTGCCATCGGGCAGACTAACACCGGGGAGCTGTTTTTT. Protein sequence: CAIGQTNTGELFF.